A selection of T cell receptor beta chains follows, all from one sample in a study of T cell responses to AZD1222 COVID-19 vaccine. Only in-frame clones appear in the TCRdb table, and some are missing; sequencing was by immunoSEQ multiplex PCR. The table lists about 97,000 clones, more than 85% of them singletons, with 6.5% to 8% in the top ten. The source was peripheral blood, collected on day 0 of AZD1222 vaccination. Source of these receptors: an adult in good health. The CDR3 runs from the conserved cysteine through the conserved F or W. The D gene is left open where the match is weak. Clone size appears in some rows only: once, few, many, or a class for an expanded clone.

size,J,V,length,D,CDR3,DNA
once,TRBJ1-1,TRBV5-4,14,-,CASSLDLGNTEAFF,TGTGCCAGCAGCTTGGATTTGGGGAACACTGAAGCTTTCTTT
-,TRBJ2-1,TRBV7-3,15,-,CASSFGGSSYNEQFF,TGTGCCAGCAGCTTCGGTGGGAGTTCCTACAATGAGCAGTTCTTC
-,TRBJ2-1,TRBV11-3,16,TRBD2,CASSLGLAGEYNEQFF,TGTGCCAGCAGCTTAGGACTAGCGGGGGAATACAATGAGCAGTTCTTC
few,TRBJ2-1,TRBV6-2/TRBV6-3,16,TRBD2,CASSRWTSGSHNEQFF,TGTGCCAGCAGTCGATGGACTAGCGGGAGTCATAATGAGCAGTTCTTC
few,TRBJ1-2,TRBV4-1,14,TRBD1,CASSQTGTEYGYTF,TGCGCCAGCAGCCAAACAGGGACAGAATATGGCTACACCTTC
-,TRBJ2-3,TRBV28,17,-,CASSPTGSVFLRDTQYF,TGTGCCAGCAGCCCCACGGGGAGTGTTTTTTTACGAGATACGCAGTATTTT
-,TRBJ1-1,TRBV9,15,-,CASSQLGSLNTEAFF,TGTGCCAGCAGCCAGCTGGGGAGCCTGAACACTGAAGCTTTCTTT
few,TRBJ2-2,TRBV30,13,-,CAWRWDKTGELFF,TGTGCCTGGAGATGGGACAAAACCGGGGAGCTGTTTTTT
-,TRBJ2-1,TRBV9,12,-,CASSVHGNEQFF,TGTGCCAGCAGCGTCCACGGGAATGAGCAGTTCTTC
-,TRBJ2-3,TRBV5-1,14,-,CASSFSGGTDTQYF,TGCGCCAGCAGCTTCAGCGGAGGCACAGATACGCAGTATTTT
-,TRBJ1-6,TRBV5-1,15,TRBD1,CASSLQGQGDSPLHF,TGCGCCAGCAGCTTACAGGGACAGGGAGATTCACCCCTCCACTTT
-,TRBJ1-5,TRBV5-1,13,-,CASSLEIGQPQHF,TGCGCCAGCAGCTTGGAAATTGGTCAGCCCCAGCATTTT
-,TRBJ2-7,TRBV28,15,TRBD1,CASSSGTGTVYEQYF,TGTGCCAGCAGTTCAGGGACAGGGACCGTTTACGAGCAGTACTTC
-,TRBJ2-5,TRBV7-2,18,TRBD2,CASSLGGTTSGSRETQYF,TGTGCCAGCAGCTTAGGGGGTACGACTAGCGGGAGCCGAGAGACCCAGTACTTC
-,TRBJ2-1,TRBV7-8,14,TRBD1,CASSPRQGLNEQFF,TGTGCCAGCAGCCCGAGACAGGGCCTGAATGAGCAGTTCTTC
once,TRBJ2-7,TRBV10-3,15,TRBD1,CAIRKQGALNYEQYF,TGTGCCATCAGGAAGCAGGGGGCACTAAACTACGAGCAGTACTTC
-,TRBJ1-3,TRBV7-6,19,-,CASSLRTGSTALSGNTIYF,TGTGCCAGCAGCTTAAGGACCGGGTCTACCGCTCTCTCTGGAAACACCATATATTTT
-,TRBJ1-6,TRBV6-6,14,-,CASTRDRRYSPLHF,TGTGCCAGCACCCGGGACCGCCGATATTCACCCCTCCACTTT